What follows describes a single T cell receptor beta chain. These data are taken from a study of T-cell memory formation after mild COVID-19. TCRdb re-derived calls from the 5' RACE reads in MiXCR, one entry per CDR3 protein. The data show 250,000 to 350,000 distinct CDR3 sequences, approximately 19% seen once. Looked up from germline, CDR1 is SGDLS and CDR2 is YYNGEE. V shed 1 base and J shed 4 bases, with 16 bases lying between them. CDR3 length: 16 amino acids. The V and J genes are TRBV9 and TRBJ2-3; D is unclear. What was sequenced was PBMCs or a T cell subset sorted from them (not recorded which). The TCR comes from a man younger than 35 who had mild COVID-19 (a few samples of this study predate the infection). Cell type and time point are not known. CDR3 bases: TGTGCCAGCAGCGTACGCCCTATTCCGAAACCAGATACGCAGTATTTT. It translates to CASSVRPIPKPDTQYF. The complete variable domain, with remaining parts taken from reference TRBV9 and TRBJ2-3, reads DSGVTQTPKHLITATGQRVTLRCSPRSGDLSVYWYQQSLDQGLQFLIQYYNGEERAKGNILERFSAQQFPDLHSELNLSSLELGDSALYFCASSVRPIPKPDTQYFGPGTRLTVL.